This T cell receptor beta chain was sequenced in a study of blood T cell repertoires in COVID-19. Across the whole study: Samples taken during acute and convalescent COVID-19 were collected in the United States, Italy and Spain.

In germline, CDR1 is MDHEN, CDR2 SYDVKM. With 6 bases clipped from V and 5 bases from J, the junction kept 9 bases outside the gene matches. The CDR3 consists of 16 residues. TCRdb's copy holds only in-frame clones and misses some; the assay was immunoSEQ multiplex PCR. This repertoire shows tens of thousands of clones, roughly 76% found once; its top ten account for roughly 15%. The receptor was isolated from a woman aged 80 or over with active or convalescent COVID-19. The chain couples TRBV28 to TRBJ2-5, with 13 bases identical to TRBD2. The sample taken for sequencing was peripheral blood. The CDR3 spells CASRVTGTSGIETQYF. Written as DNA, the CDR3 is TGTGCCAGCAGGGTAACCGGGACTAGCGGGATTGAGACCCAGTACTTC. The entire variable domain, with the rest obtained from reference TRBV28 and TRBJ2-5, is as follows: DVKVTQSSRYLVKRTGEKVFLECVQDMDHENMFWYRQDPGLGLRLIYFSYDVKMKEKGDIPEGYSVSREKKERFSLILESASTNQTSMYLCASRVTGTSGIETQYFGPGTRLLVL.